Listed below are T cell receptor beta chains from one sample, sequenced in a study of blood T cell repertoires in COVID-19. The data were produced by immunoSEQ multiplex PCR, yet TCRdb's version contains in-frame clones alone and is incomplete. The table shows approximately 27,000 clones, with around 88% occurring only once. Sequencing was done on a sample of peripheral blood. Every receptor here comes from a man between 65 and 85 years old with acute or convalescent COVID-19. Both conserved end residues are trimmed from each CDR3. A D gene is named only where the DNA matches it firmly.

j_call: TRBJ1-4
v_call: TRBV5-4
d_call: NA
cdr3_aa: ASSSQTSGNEKLF

j_call: TRBJ1-1
v_call: TRBV2
d_call: NA
cdr3_aa: ASKTYIDTEAF

j_call: TRBJ1-2
v_call: TRBV5-8
d_call: NA
cdr3_aa: ASSLVDGYT

j_call: TRBJ2-7
v_call: TRBV6-2/TRBV6-3
d_call: NA
cdr3_aa: ASSYPRVSRSSYEQY

j_call: TRBJ2-5
v_call: TRBV5-1
d_call: TRBD1
cdr3_aa: ASSFGTGGTQETQY

j_call: TRBJ1-2
v_call: TRBV5-6
d_call: NA
cdr3_aa: ASSTPGGGYGYT

j_call: TRBJ2-3
v_call: TRBV5-4
d_call: NA
cdr3_aa: ASSIGGQDTQY

j_call: TRBJ1-1
v_call: TRBV9
d_call: NA
cdr3_aa: ASNRGRQNTEAF

j_call: TRBJ2-1
v_call: TRBV11-1
d_call: TRBD2
cdr3_aa: ASSLGSGSLGNEQF

j_call: TRBJ1-1
v_call: TRBV10-3
d_call: TRBD1
cdr3_aa: ATWQGGNTEAF

j_call: TRBJ1-3
v_call: TRBV19
d_call: TRBD1
cdr3_aa: ASSPQGVGNTIY

j_call: TRBJ1-2
v_call: TRBV7-8
d_call: NA
cdr3_aa: ASSLVGPGSNYGYT

j_call: TRBJ2-5
v_call: TRBV29-1
d_call: NA
cdr3_aa: SVERGGIQETQY

j_call: TRBJ1-4
v_call: TRBV20-1
d_call: TRBD1
cdr3_aa: SASRGGLNEKLF

j_call: TRBJ1-3
v_call: TRBV18
d_call: NA
cdr3_aa: ASSPETGNTIY